Each of the 21 T cell receptor beta chains below was sequenced from the same sample in a study of cytomegalovirus exposure and HLA in healthy donors. The PCR was carried out with 60 Vbeta primers and 13 Jbeta primers. Assay used: immunoSEQ multiplex PCR; TCRdb lists only in-frame clones, some missing. The table records some 85,000 clones, around 84% of them present only once. Sequencing was carried out using PBMCs. All receptors come from a woman aged 40 to 50 in good health and CMV-seropositive.

This clone was seen only a few times. The chain carries TRBV7-3 and TRBJ2-7; the match to TRBD2 covers 12 bases. Unmatched junction bases numbered 8, after V lost 5 bases and J lost 6 bases. The V gene's germline CDR1 is SGHTA and CDR2 FQGTGA. The CDR3 spans 15 residues. Here the CDR3 reads CASSLAGGPGGEQYF. In nucleotides, the CDR3 is TGTGCCAGCAGCCTAGCGGGAGGGCCGGGAGGCGAGCAGTACTTC.

Regarding this clone: The same CDR3 arises from other DNA sequences in this sample as well. The V gene is TRBV19, the J gene TRBJ2-7; TRBD1 is a possible D gene (6 bases). The CDR3 has 12 amino acids. V was trimmed by 4 bases and J by 6 bases, leaving 10 bases between them. Germline values: CDR1 LNHDA, CDR2 SQIVND (reference sequence). The CDR3 sequence: CASSTQGFEQYF. The CDR3 DNA sequence: TGTGCCAGTAGTACGCAGGGGTTCGAGCAGTACTTC.

This chain joins TRBV27 and TRBJ2-1; D is perhaps TRBD2 (5 bases). This CDR3 contains 16 residues. The V gene lost 3 bases and the J gene lost 0 bases, with 12 bases spanning the gap. Per germline, CDR1 MNHEY and CDR2 SMNVEV (reference sequence). CDR3 sequence reads: CASSLQRKSSYNEQFF. CDR3 nucleotide sequence: TGTGCCAGCAGTTTGCAGCGGAAGAGCTCCTACAATGAGCAGTTCTTC.

This clone was seen only once. The chain couples TRBV19 to TRBJ1-5; 10 nucleotides line up with TRBD1. Per the germline V gene, CDR1 is LNHDA and CDR2 is SQIVND (reference sequence). This CDR3 region has 14 residues. Trimming removed 3 bases from V and 5 bases from J; junction bases left unmatched: 1. CDR3 loop: CASSMTGGYQPQHF. CDR3 in DNA: TGTGCCAGTAGTATGACAGGGGGCTATCAGCCCCAGCATTTT.

The chain links TRBV19 to TRBJ2-1; TRBD1 might be the D (5 bases). CDR1 is LNHDA and CDR2 is SQIVND in the germline V gene (reference sequence). The CDR3 is made up of 14 amino acids. The ends were cut back, 3 bases at V and 4 bases at J, with 10 bases in the middle. CDR3 residues: CASSIAGPYNEQFF. The DNA for the CDR3 is TGTGCCAGTAGTATCGCAGGGCCGTACAATGAGCAGTTCTTC. The entire variable domain, with the rest obtained from reference TRBV19 and TRBJ2-1, is as follows: DGGITQSPKYLFRKEGQNVTLSCEQNLNHDAMYWYRQDPGQGLRLIYYSQIVNDFQKGDIAEGYSVSREKKESFPLTVTSAQKNPTAFYLCASSIAGPYNEQFFGPGTRLTVL.

V is TRBV5-3 and J is TRBJ1-1; D remains ambiguous. TRBV5-3 belongs to the ORF category, with a function that is uncertain. V was clipped by 5 bases and J by 3 bases, with 11 bases between them. The CDR3 contains 13 residues. The CDR3 is CARSLVQHTEAFF. CDR3 nucleotides: TGTGCCAGAAGTTTAGTACAGCACACTGAAGCTTTCTTT.

The V gene is TRBV10-1, the J gene TRBJ1-3; D remains unclear. Germline values: CDR1 WNHNN, CDR2 SYGVQD (reference sequence). The CDR3 is 14 amino acids. Trimming shortened V by 6 bases and J by 1 base, and 10 bases separated the two germline ends. CDR3 sequence reads: CASSPSRSGNTIYF. The CDR3 DNA reads as TGCGCCAGCAGCCCGTCGCGTTCTGGAAACACCATATATTTT.

J is TRBJ2-2 and V is TRBV19, with TRBD2 as a possible D gene (6 bases). This CDR3 comprises 18 residues. V lost 2 bases and J lost 1, with 17 bases in between. The germline gives CDR1 LNHDA, CDR2 SQIVND (reference sequence). CDR3 sequence reads: CASSIIGMRGENTGELFF. The CDR3 nucleotides read TGTGCCAGTAGTATAATAGGGATGCGGGGTGAGAACACCGGGGAGCTGTTTTTT.

The chain links TRBV11-3 to TRBJ2-3, with no clear D. Germline values: CDR1 SGHNT, CDR2 YENEEA. V lost 7 bases to trimming and J lost 4 bases, with 12 bases between them. The CDR3 runs to 13 residues. The CDR3 loop reads CASTRRQADTQYF. The CDR3 DNA sequence: TGTGCCAGCACCAGAAGACAAGCAGATACGCAGTATTTT.

The chain is built from TRBV28 and TRBJ2-7; TRBD1 agrees at 7 bases. The CDR3 contains 15 residues. V trimming: 6 bases; J trimming: 0 bases; junction bases outside the gene matches: 8. Germline V gives CDR1 MDHEN, CDR2 SYDVKM. The CDR3 region is CASSPTGRSSYEQYF. DNA for the CDR3: TGTGCCAGCAGCCCGACAGGGCGATCCTCCTACGAGCAGTACTTC.

The gene calls are TRBV2 and TRBJ2-3; 7 bases line up with TRBD1. The CDR3 is 17 residues long. Germline V gives CDR1 SNHLY, CDR2 FYNNEI. V trimming: 4 bases; J trimming: 3 bases; junction bases outside the gene matches: 13. The CDR3: CASSVDRDAGRTDTQYF. Written as DNA, the CDR3 is TGTGCCAGCAGTGTTGACAGGGACGCAGGCAGGACAGATACGCAGTATTTT.

The chain links TRBV9 to TRBJ2-7; TRBD2 agrees at 13 bases. CDR1 and CDR2 from the germline V gene are SGDLS and YYNGEE. The CDR3 length is 14 residues. J lost 12 bases, V lost 4 bases, and 10 bases had no gene match. This CDR3 is CASSPLGTSGVPYF. For the CDR3, the DNA is TGTGCCAGCAGCCCCCTAGGGACTAGCGGGGTTCCGTACTTC.

This clone came up once. This chain links TRBV11-3 with TRBJ2-1, with 8 nucleotides matching TRBD1. V shed 0 bases and J 4 bases; nucleotides not matched to a gene: 14. The CDR3 is made up of 19 amino acids. Germline V gives CDR1 SGHNT, CDR2 YENEEA. As DNA, the CDR3 is TGTGCCAGCAGCTTAGATGGTAATAGTAGGGACAGGACATACAATGAGCAGTTCTTC. Translating gives CASSLDGNSRDRTYNEQFF.

The rearrangement links TRBV6-6 to TRBJ1-1, with D possibly matching TRBD1 (6 bases). CDR1 is MNHNY, CDR2 SVGAGI, per germline (reference sequence). V was trimmed by 2 bases and J by 3 bases, leaving 13 bases between them. This CDR3 region has 15 residues. The CDR3 spells CASSYLDSRDTEAFF. DNA for the CDR3: TGTGCCAGCAGTTACCTGGACAGTAGGGACACTGAAGCTTTCTTT.

The chain carries TRBV28 and TRBJ1-4; 7 positions match TRBD1. V shed 5 bases, J shed 4 bases, and the junction held 7 bases outside the gene matches. Germline V gene lookup returns CDR1 MDHEN and CDR2 SYDVKM. The CDR3 covers 15 residues. The DNA for the CDR3 is TGTGCCAGCAGTGCCGGGACAGCCCATAATGAAAAACTGTTTTTT. Protein product: CASSAGTAHNEKLFF.

CDR3 bases: TGTGCCAGCTCACCGTCAACAGGGGGCAATCAGCCCCAGCATTTT. It yields the protein CASSPSTGGNQPQHF. The chain joins TRBV18 to TRBJ1-5, with 7 bases that match TRBD1. The CDR3 runs to 15 residues. After removal of 3 bases from V and 2 bases from J, the junction contained 4 bases not matched to a gene. CDR1 KGHSH and CDR2 LQKENI come from the germline V gene.

To note about this clone: Other DNA sequences from this sample encode an identical CDR3 as well. This rearrangement joins TRBV9 to TRBJ2-7; D remains ambiguous. Germline-derived CDR1 and CDR2 are SGDLS and YYNGEE. Trimming took off 2 bases at V and 1 base at J, with 10 bases between the two ends. CDR3 length: 14 residues. CDR3 region: CASSVGTVSYEQYF. The CDR3 coding sequence is TGTGCCAGCAGCGTTGGCACAGTTTCCTACGAGCAGTACTTC.

The chain has TRBV4-1 and TRBJ2-7; weak D call: TRBD1 (6 bases). The length of the CDR3 is 15 residues. V dropped 0 bases and J dropped 3 bases, with 12 bases sitting between them. Germline V gives CDR1 MGHRA, CDR2 YSYEKL. CDR3 DNA: TGCGCCAGCAGCCAAGACAAGGGGGTAGTCTACGAGCAGTACTTC. Protein product: CASSQDKGVVYEQYF.

The chain links TRBV5-4 to TRBJ2-5; perhaps TRBD1 as D (6 bases). V lost 2 bases and J 9 bases, leaving 11 bases between the germline ends. This CDR3 has 12 residues. Per the germline V gene, CDR1 is SGHNT and CDR2 is YYREEE (reference sequence). The CDR3 sequence: CASSLGTQAQYF. CDR3 bases: TGTGCCAGCAGCTTAGGGACACAGGCCCAGTACTTC. Full variable domain (outside the CDR3, taken from reference TRBV5-4 and TRBJ2-5): ETGVTQSPTHLIKTRGQQVTLRCSSQSGHNTVSWYQQALGQGPQFIFQYYREEENGRGNFPPRFSGLQFPNYSSELNVNALELDDSALYLCASSLGTQAQYFGPGTRLLVL.

This chain links TRBV5-4 with TRBJ2-7, with 10 positions matching TRBD2. The V gene's germline CDR1 is SGHNT and CDR2 YYREEE (reference sequence). CDR3 length equals 15 residues. The trim removed 0 bases at V and 6 bases at J, leaving 6 bases unmatched. This CDR3 is CASSLGLAGDPEQYF. DNA of the CDR3: TGTGCCAGCAGCTTGGGGCTAGCGGGAGATCCCGAGCAGTACTTC. The whole variable domain, filled in from reference TRBV5-4 and TRBJ2-7, reads ETGVTQSPTHLIKTRGQQVTLRCSSQSGHNTVSWYQQALGQGPQFIFQYYREEENGRGNFPPRFSGLQFPNYSSELNVNALELDDSALYLCASSLGLAGDPEQYFGPGTRLTVT.

V is TRBV30 and J is TRBJ2-5; D might be TRBD1 (6 bases). This CDR3 comprises 12 residues. Germline loops: CDR1 GTSNPN, CDR2 SVGIG (reference sequence). Trimming left V 8 bases short and J 1 base short, with 11 bases between. CDR3 sequence: CALDRTQETQYF. The CDR3 nucleotides are TGTGCCCTAGACAGGACCCAAGAGACCCAGTACTTC. The variable domain in full, with the rest retrieved from reference TRBV30 and TRBJ2-5, is SQTIHQWPATLVQPVGSPLSLECTVEGTSNPNLYWYRQAAGRGLQLLFYSVGIGQISSEVPQNLSASRPQDRQFILSSKKLLLSDSGFYLCALDRTQETQYFGPGTRLLVL.